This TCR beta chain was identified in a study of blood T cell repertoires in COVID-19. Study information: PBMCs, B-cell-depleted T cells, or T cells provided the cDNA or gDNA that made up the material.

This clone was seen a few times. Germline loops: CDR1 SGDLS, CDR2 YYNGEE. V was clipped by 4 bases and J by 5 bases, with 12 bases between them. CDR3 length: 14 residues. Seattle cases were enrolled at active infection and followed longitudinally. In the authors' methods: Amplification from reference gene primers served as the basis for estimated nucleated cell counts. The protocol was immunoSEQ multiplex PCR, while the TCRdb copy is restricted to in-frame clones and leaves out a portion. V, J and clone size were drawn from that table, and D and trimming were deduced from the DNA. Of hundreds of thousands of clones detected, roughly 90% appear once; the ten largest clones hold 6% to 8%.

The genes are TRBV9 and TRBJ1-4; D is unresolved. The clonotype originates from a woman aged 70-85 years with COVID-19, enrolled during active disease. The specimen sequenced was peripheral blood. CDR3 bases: TGTGCCAGCAGCACCGACATTTTGAATGAAAAACTGTTTTTT. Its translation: CASSTDILNEKLFF.